These 27 T cell receptor beta chains came from one sample sequenced in a study of blood T cell repertoires in COVID-19 (TCRdb year 2020). Library preparation employed the immunoSEQ multiplex PCR assay. As stored in TCRdb, this immuneACCESS dataset retains in-frame rearrangements with V and J assigned. A fraction of the clones does not appear; measured against another copy, unresolved V genes explain less than half of the discrepancy, and the remainder lacks a known reason. In all, the sample holds more than 300,000 clones, and about nine tenths of those were seen once. Around 6% of the sample is in the top ten clones. The sequenced material came from peripheral blood. These receptors were obtained from a woman between 50 and 59 years old with COVID-19, enrolled during active disease.

Concerning this clone itself: Other DNA sequences from this sample encode an identical CDR3 as well. This sequence joins TRBV14 and TRBJ1-1; TRBD1 might be the D (6 bases). Germline-derived CDR1 and CDR2 are SGHDN and FVKESK. CDR3 length: 13 residues. The ends were cut back, 4 bases at V and 3 bases at J, with 9 bases in the middle. The CDR3 region is CASSPQGYTEAFF. For the CDR3, the DNA is TGTGCCAGCAGCCCGCAGGGGTACACTGAAGCTTTCTTT.

The V and J genes are TRBV13 and TRBJ2-7, with D perhaps matching TRBD2 (6 bases). Trimming removed 5 bases from V and 1 base from J, with 18 bases in between. Germline CDR1 reads PRHDT; CDR2 reads FYEKMQ (reference sequence). The CDR3 sequence is 16 residues long. This CDR3 is CASSLQEGSVSYEQYF. The CDR3 nucleotides are TGTGCCAGCAGCCTTCAGGAGGGCTCGGTATCCTACGAGCAGTACTTC. The full variable domain, rest sourced from reference TRBV13 and TRBJ2-7, is AAGVIQSPRHLIKEKRETATLKCYPIPRHDTVYWYQQGPGQDPQFLISFYEKMQSDKGSIPDRFSAQQFSDYHSELNMSSLELGDSALYFCASSLQEGSVSYEQYFGPGTRLTVT.

CDR3 bases: TGTGCCAGCAGCTTAGTCGGGACAGAGGGAAACACCATATATTTT. Encoded protein: CASSLVGTEGNTIYF. This chain joins TRBV7-9 and TRBJ1-3, with 7 bases that match TRBD1. V lost 1 base to trimming and J lost 4 bases; unmatched junction nucleotides: 4. The CDR3 covers 15 residues. CDR1 and CDR2 from the germline V gene are SEHNR and FQNEAQ (reference sequence).

The V and J genes are TRBV13 and TRBJ1-2; D might be TRBD1 (6 bases). Trimming removed 4 bases from V and 8 bases from J, with 17 bases in between. Looked up from germline, CDR1 is PRHDT and CDR2 is FYEKMQ (reference sequence). The CDR3 totals 14 residues. This CDR3 reads CASSSWTVGVGYTF. In DNA form, the CDR3 reads TGTGCCAGCAGCTCATGGACAGTAGGTGTGGGCTACACCTTC. Full variable domain (remainder filled in from reference TRBV13 and TRBJ1-2): AAGVIQSPRHLIKEKRETATLKCYPIPRHDTVYWYQQGPGQDPQFLISFYEKMQSDKGSIPDRFSAQQFSDYHSELNMSSLELGDSALYFCASSSWTVGVGYTFGSGTRLTVV.

The chain carries TRBV12-3 or TRBV12-4 and TRBJ2-7; D gene uncertain. Trimming removed 4 bases at V and 5 bases at J, with 12 bases between. This CDR3 spans 13 amino acids. The CDR3 DNA is TGTGCCAGCAGTTCGAAGAGTATCAACGAGCAGTACTTC. Residues: CASSSKSINEQYF.

The CDR3 DNA sequence: TGTGCCAGCGGGTTAGGGGGGGCTGGCAATCAGCCCCAGCATTTT. It is translated as CASGLGGAGNQPQHF. V is TRBV27 and J is TRBJ1-5; perhaps TRBD1 as D (6 bases). Germline assignment: CDR1 MNHEY and CDR2 SMNVEV (reference sequence). Between the trimmed V and J ends, which lost 8 bases and 2 bases, there was a span of 16 bases. This CDR3 contains 15 residues.

CDR3 amino acids: CASSPKGQGVTEAFF. In DNA form, the CDR3 reads TGCGCCAGCAGCCCGAAGGGACAGGGGGTCACTGAAGCTTTCTTT. V gene TRBV5-1 combines with J gene TRBJ1-1, with 11 bases fitting TRBD1. The trim removed 4 bases at V and 4 bases at J, leaving 6 bases unmatched. CDR3 length: 15 amino acids. From germline, CDR1 is SGHRS and CDR2 YFSETQ.

This chain uses TRBV5-1 with TRBJ2-3; TRBD2 agrees at 7 bases. The CDR3 length is 17 residues. Germline V gene data show CDR1 as SGHRS and CDR2 as YFSETQ. The junction had 20 bases not matched to a gene; V was cut back by 4 bases and J by 9 bases. CDR3 nucleotide sequence: TGCGCCAGCAGCACCGGACTAGGTGCTCTAGCTGGGGACACGCAGTATTTT. Its protein product is CASSTGLGALAGDTQYF.

This clone was detected only once. V usage is TRBV9 and J usage is TRBJ1-3, with 7 bases fitting TRBD1. The CDR3 totals 15 residues. CDR1 SGDLS and CDR2 YYNGEE come from the germline V gene. The V gene end was trimmed by 1 base and the J gene end by 8 bases; junction bases not matched to a gene: 9. As DNA, the CDR3 is TGTGCCAGCAGCGTAAGGCAGGGGGGTGTATACACCATATATTTT. This sequence encodes CASSVRQGGVYTIYF. Full variable domain (outside the CDR3, taken from reference TRBV9 and TRBJ1-3): DSGVTQTPKHLITATGQRVTLRCSPRSGDLSVYWYQQSLDQGLQFLIQYYNGEERAKGNILERFSAQQFPDLHSELNLSSLELGDSALYFCASSVRQGGVYTIYFGEGSWLTVV.

The chain employs TRBV7-2 and TRBJ2-1, with D possibly being TRBD1 (6 bases). Germline V gene sequence: CDR1 SGHTA, CDR2 FQGNSA. V was shortened by 5 bases and J by 4 bases, with 12 bases between the two germline ends. This CDR3 has 14 amino acids. CDR3: CASSTGTLYNEQFF. DNA for the CDR3: TGTGCCAGCAGCACCGGGACACTGTACAATGAGCAGTTCTTC. Full variable domain (missing parts from reference TRBV7-2 and TRBJ2-1): GAGVSQSPSNKVTEKGKDVELRCDPISGHTALYWYRQSLGQGLEFLIYFQGNSAPDKSGLPSDRFSAERTGGSVSTLTIQRTQQEDSAVYLCASSTGTLYNEQFFGPGTRLTVL.

This sequence joins TRBV30 and TRBJ2-2, with 10 nucleotides matching TRBD2. This CDR3 contains 14 residues. The germline gives CDR1 GTSNPN, CDR2 SVGIG (reference sequence). V lost 5 bases and J lost 6; bases outside the gene matches: 6. Here the CDR3 DNA reads TGTGCCTGGGGAGGACTAGCGGTGGCCGGGGAGCTGTTTTTT. This gives the protein CAWGGLAVAGELFF.

The rearrangement links TRBV5-1 to TRBJ2-7, with 11 bases aligning to TRBD1. V gave up 4 bases and J gave up 0 bases; unmatched junction bases: 3. CDR3 size: 15 residues. Germline-derived CDR1 and CDR2 are SGHRS and YFSETQ. The CDR3 is CASSRGTGGSYEQYF. CDR3 in DNA: TGCGCCAGCAGCCGCGGGACAGGGGGCTCCTACGAGCAGTACTTC. Full variable domain (rest looked up from reference TRBV5-1 and TRBJ2-7): KAGVTQTPRYLIKTRGQQVTLSCSPISGHRSVSWYQQTPGQGLQFLFEYFSETQRNKGNFPGRFSGRQFSNSRSEMNVSTLELGDSALYLCASSRGTGGSYEQYFGPGTRLTVT.

In this sample, this clone turned up once. The chain joins TRBV24-1 to TRBJ2-3; 9 positions match TRBD1. With 5 bases clipped from V and 2 bases from J, the junction kept 7 bases outside the gene matches. The CDR3 runs to 16 residues. Per the germline V gene, CDR1 is KGHDR and CDR2 is SFDVKD. Here the CDR3 DNA reads TGTGCCACCAGTGCCTTGGACAGGGGATACACAGATACGCAGTATTTT. Residues: CATSALDRGYTDTQYF.

The chain has TRBV6-5 and TRBJ2-5; D might be TRBD2 (6 bases). Trimming removed 2 bases from V and 2 bases from J, with 12 bases in between. Germline assignment: CDR1 MNHEY and CDR2 SVGAGI. The CDR3 length is 15 residues. CDR3 residues: CASSYGGLAQETQYF. The DNA for the CDR3 is TGTGCCAGCAGTTACGGAGGGCTAGCGCAAGAGACCCAGTACTTC.

The rearrangement links TRBV7-9 to TRBJ2-3; 12 bases map to TRBD1. The CDR3 is made up of 17 amino acids. Losses at the gene ends were 3 bases for V and 2 bases for J; bases not matched to a gene: 6. From germline, CDR1 is SEHNR and CDR2 FQNEAQ (reference sequence). CDR3 bases: TGTGCCAGCAGCTTCCCGGGACAGGGGGCCCTCACAGATACGCAGTATTTT. This gives the protein CASSFPGQGALTDTQYF.

The V and J genes are TRBV6-2 or TRBV6-3 and TRBJ1-1; D is unclear. Deletions cut 2 bases from V and 0 bases from J, with 7 bases between. Germline V CDR1 and CDR2: MNHEY, SVGEGT. This CDR3 is built from 14 residues. CDR3 sequence reads: CASSYAVMNTEAFF. CDR3 bases: TGTGCCAGCAGTTACGCAGTAATGAACACTGAAGCTTTCTTT.

The chain has TRBV7-3 and TRBJ2-1; TRBD2 agrees at 9 bases. This CDR3 contains 15 residues. The trim removed 5 bases at V and 4 bases at J, leaving 6 bases unmatched. Germline V lookup: CDR1 SGHTA, CDR2 FQGTGA. The CDR3 coding sequence is TGTGCCAGCAGCACCGGGACTAGCTGGTACAATGAGCAGTTCTTC. It is translated as CASSTGTSWYNEQFF. The full variable domain, rest sourced from reference TRBV7-3 and TRBJ2-1, is GAGVSQTPSNKVTEKGKYVELRCDPISGHTALYWYRQSLGQGPEFLIYFQGTGAADDSGLPNDRFFAVRPEGSVSTLKIQRTERGDSAVYLCASSTGTSWYNEQFFGPGTRLTVL.

This chain uses TRBV5-1 with TRBJ1-2, with 10 positions matching TRBD1. CDR1 SGHRS and CDR2 YFSETQ come from the germline V gene. Unmatched junction bases numbered 13, after V lost 6 bases and J lost 8 bases. The CDR3 consists of 15 residues. CDR3 DNA: TGCGCCAGCAAAACCACCGGGACAGGGGACCTAGGCTACACCTTC. It yields the protein CASKTTGTGDLGYTF.

The V and J genes are TRBV7-2 and TRBJ2-7; maybe TRBD2 (6 bases). CDR1 SGHTA and CDR2 FQGNSA come from the germline V gene. V lost 1 base, J lost 3 bases, and 10 bases lay in between. CDR3 length equals 14 residues. In DNA, the CDR3 is TGTGCCAGCAGCTTAGGTGCGGGGCTCTACGAGCAGTACTTC. Translation: CASSLGAGLYEQYF.

The chain carries TRBV28 and TRBJ2-2, with D possibly TRBD2 on 6 matching bases. Trimming cost V 5 bases and J 2 bases, with 15 bases left between them. This CDR3 spans 16 amino acids. Germline CDR1 MDHEN, CDR2 SYDVKM. The CDR3 reads CASSLLGTSNTGELFF. Written as DNA, the CDR3 is TGTGCCAGCAGTCTGCTCGGGACTTCTAACACCGGGGAGCTGTTTTTT.

This chain uses TRBV19 with TRBJ1-1; TRBD1 agrees at 7 bases. The CDR3 is 17 amino acids. Per the germline V gene, CDR1 is LNHDA and CDR2 is SQIVND (reference sequence). The trim removed 3 bases at V and 2 bases at J, leaving 12 bases unmatched. This CDR3 reads CASSMDRTLGLNTEAFF. CDR3 coding DNA: TGTGCCAGTAGTATGGACAGGACCCTAGGGCTTAACACTGAAGCTTTCTTT.

The sample holds one count of this clone. This chain joins TRBV5-1 and TRBJ2-5, with no clear D. From germline, CDR1 is SGHRS and CDR2 YFSETQ. The CDR3 extends over 10 amino acids. Trimming removed 2 bases from V and 8 bases from J, with 4 bases in between. Written as DNA, the CDR3 is TGCGCCAGCAGCTTCCCTACCCAGTACTTC. Translated, it gives CASSFPTQYF.

This chain's CDR3 is CASSLSMNTEAFF. CDR3 nucleotide sequence: TGCGCCAGCAGCTTGAGCATGAACACTGAAGCTTTCTTT. The rearrangement joins TRBV5-1 to TRBJ1-1; D gene unclear. This CDR3 has 13 amino acids. Germline V gene data show CDR1 as SGHRS and CDR2 as YFSETQ. V gave up 1 base and J gave up 0 bases, with 4 bases separating them.

V gene TRBV30 combines with J gene TRBJ2-5, with a tentative D call TRBD2 (5 bases). There are 12 residues in the CDR3. Germline assignment: CDR1 GTSNPN and CDR2 SVGIG (reference sequence). Trimming cost V 1 base and J 3 bases, with 6 bases left between them. CDR3 loop: CAWSAEEETQYF. For the CDR3, the DNA is TGTGCCTGGAGTGCGGAGGAAGAGACCCAGTACTTC.

The V gene is TRBV18, the J gene TRBJ1-2; TRBD1 matches at 7 bases. V gave up 0 bases and J gave up 4 bases; unmatched junction bases: 5. This CDR3 region has 15 residues. CDR1 is KGHSH and CDR2 is LQKENI in the germline V gene. In DNA, the CDR3 is TGTGCCAGCTCACCACCTAAGGGGGCGATCTATGGCTACACCTTC. It yields the protein CASSPPKGAIYGYTF.

CDR3: CAWSEGGTGTNEKLFF. The CDR3 DNA reads as TGTGCCTGGAGTGAGGGGGGGACAGGGACTAATGAAAAACTGTTTTTT. This chain uses TRBV30 with TRBJ1-4, with TRBD1 matching over 9 bases. V shed 1 base and J 2 bases; nucleotides not matched to a gene: 5. The CDR3 has 16 residues. CDR1 and CDR2 from the germline V gene are GTSNPN and SVGIG (reference sequence).

In its sample, this clone was seen many times. This specimen includes other DNA sequences encoding the same CDR3. The V gene is TRBV5-4, the J gene TRBJ2-1; 10 bases agree with TRBD2. The CDR3 loop spans 15 amino acids. The germline gives CDR1 SGHNT, CDR2 YYREEE (reference sequence). J lost 4 bases, V lost 2 bases, and 3 bases had no gene match. CDR3 in amino acids: CASSFSGGNYNEQFF. In DNA form, the CDR3 reads TGTGCCAGCAGCTTTAGCGGGGGGAATTACAATGAGCAGTTCTTC.